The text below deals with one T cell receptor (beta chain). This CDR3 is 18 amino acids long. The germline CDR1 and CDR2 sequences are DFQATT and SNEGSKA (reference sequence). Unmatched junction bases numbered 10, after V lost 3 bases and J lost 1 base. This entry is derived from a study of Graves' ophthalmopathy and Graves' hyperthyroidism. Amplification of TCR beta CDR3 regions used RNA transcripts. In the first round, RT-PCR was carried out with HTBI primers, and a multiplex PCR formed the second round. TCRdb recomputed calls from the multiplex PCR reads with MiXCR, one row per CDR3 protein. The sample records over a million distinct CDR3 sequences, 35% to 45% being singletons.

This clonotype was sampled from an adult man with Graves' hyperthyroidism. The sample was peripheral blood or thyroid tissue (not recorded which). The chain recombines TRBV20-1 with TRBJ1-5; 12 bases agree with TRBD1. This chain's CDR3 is CSASGQGQGATSNQPQHF. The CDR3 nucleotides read TGCAGTGCTAGCGGGCAGGGACAGGGGGCTACCAGCAATCAGCCCCAGCATTTT.